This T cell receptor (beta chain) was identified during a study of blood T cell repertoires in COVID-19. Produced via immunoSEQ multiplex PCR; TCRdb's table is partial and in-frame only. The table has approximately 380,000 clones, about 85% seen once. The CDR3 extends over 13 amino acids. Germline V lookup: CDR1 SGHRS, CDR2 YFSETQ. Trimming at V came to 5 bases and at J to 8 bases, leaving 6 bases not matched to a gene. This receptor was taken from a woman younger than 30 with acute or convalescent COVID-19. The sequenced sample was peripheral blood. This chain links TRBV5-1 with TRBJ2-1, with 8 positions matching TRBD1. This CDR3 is CASSYSTGDEQFF. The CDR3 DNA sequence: TGCGCCAGCAGTTACTCGACAGGGGATGAGCAGTTCTTC. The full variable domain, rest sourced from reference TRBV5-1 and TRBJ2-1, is KAGVTQTPRYLIKTRGQQVTLSCSPISGHRSVSWYQQTPGQGLQFLFEYFSETQRNKGNFPGRFSGRQFSNSRSEMNVSTLELGDSALYLCASSYSTGDEQFFGPGTRLTVL.